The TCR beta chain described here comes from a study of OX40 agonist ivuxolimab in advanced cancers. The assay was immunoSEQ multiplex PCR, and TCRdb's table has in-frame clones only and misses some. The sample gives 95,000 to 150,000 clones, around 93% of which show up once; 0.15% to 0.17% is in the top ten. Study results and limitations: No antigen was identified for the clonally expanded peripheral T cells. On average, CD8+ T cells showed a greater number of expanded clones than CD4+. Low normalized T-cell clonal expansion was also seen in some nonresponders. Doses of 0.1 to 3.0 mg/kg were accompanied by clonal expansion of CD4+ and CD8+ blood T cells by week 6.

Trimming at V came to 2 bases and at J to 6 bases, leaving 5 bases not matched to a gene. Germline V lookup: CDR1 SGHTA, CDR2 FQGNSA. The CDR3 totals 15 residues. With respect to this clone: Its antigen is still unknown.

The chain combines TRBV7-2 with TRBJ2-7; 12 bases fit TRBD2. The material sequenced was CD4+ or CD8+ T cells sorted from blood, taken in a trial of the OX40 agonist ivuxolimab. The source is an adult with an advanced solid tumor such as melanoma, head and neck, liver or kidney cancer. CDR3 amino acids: CASSLLAGGPSEQYF. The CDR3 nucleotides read TGTGCCAGCAGCTTACTAGCGGGAGGGCCTAGCGAGCAGTACTTC.